This T cell receptor (beta chain) appears in the sequencing data of a study of identical twins. TCRdb re-derived calls from the 5' RACE reads in MiXCR, one entry per CDR3 protein. The sample has about 220,000 distinct CDR3 sequences, 6% to 8% seen once. Germline values: CDR1 SNHLY, CDR2 FYNNEI. The CDR3 sequence is 13 residues long. The V end was cut by 3 bases, the J end by 4 bases, with 10 bases between. The same sample was also used in a study of yellow fever vaccine responses in identical twins.

Sequencing was performed on CD8+ T cells sorted from blood. This clonotype was sampled from a young woman in good health. The V and J genes are TRBV2 and TRBJ2-7; tentatively, D is TRBD2 (6 bases). The CDR3, as DNA: TGTGCCAGCAGTGAGGGGAGGCTTTACGAGCAGTACTTC. It yields the protein CASSEGRLYEQYF. The full variable domain, in which reference TRBV2 and TRBJ2-7 provide the parts outside the CDR3, is EPEVTQTPSHQVTQMGQEVILRCVPISNHLYFYWYRQILGQKVEFLVSFYNNEISEKSEIFDDQFSVERPDGSNFTLKIRSTKLEDSAMYFCASSEGRLYEQYFGPGTRLTVT.